These 26 T cell receptor beta chains originate from one sample sequenced in a study of blood T cell repertoires in COVID-19. Data came from immunoSEQ multiplex PCR; TCRdb stores just in-frame clones and leaves some out. The sample has more than 300,000 clones, around 90% seen once. Sample: peripheral blood. The receptors were sampled from a woman aged 40 to 49 with COVID-19, enrolled during active disease.

This clone showed up just a few times. V and J are TRBV19 and TRBJ1-6, with 9 bases lining up with TRBD1. The junction had 7 bases not matched to a gene; V was cut back by 6 bases and J by 7 bases. There are 15 residues in the CDR3. Germline V gives CDR1 LNHDA, CDR2 SQIVND (reference sequence). The CDR3 region is CASSPQGAKNSPLHF. The CDR3 region has the DNA TGTGCCAGTAGCCCACAGGGGGCGAAAAATTCACCCCTCCACTTT.

This clone showed up just a few times. The chain couples TRBV6-2 or TRBV6-3 to TRBJ2-7, with TRBD2 as a possible D gene (6 bases). The CDR3 has 16 amino acids. V was trimmed by 4 bases and J by 7 bases, leaving 23 bases between them. CDR1 and CDR2 from the germline V gene are MNHEY and SVGEGT. The DNA of the CDR3 is TGTGCCAGCAGTTCCCCCGGGGGACTCCCCGTCGAAGAGCAGTACTTC. Its protein product is CASSSPGGLPVEEQYF.

In its sample, this clone was seen a few times. The V call is TRBV7-2, the J call TRBJ1-6, with D tentatively TRBD1 (5 bases). This CDR3 spans 13 amino acids. Trimming removed 5 bases from V and 14 bases from J, with 16 bases in between. Germline V gene data show CDR1 as SGHTA and CDR2 as FQGNSA. The DNA for the CDR3 is TGTGCCAGCAGCCTCCGCAAAGGGGATGCCCTCCACTTT. Its translation: CASSLRKGDALHF.

The V and J genes are TRBV6-6 and TRBJ2-7; 11 positions agree with TRBD1. The CDR3 is 14 amino acids. From germline, CDR1 is MNHNY and CDR2 SVGAGI (reference sequence). Trimming took 6 bases from V and 0 from J; bases not matched to a gene: 1. As DNA, the CDR3 is TGTGCCAGCAGGGACAGGGGGCTCTCCTACGAGCAGTACTTC. Its translation is CASRDRGLSYEQYF.

The V gene is TRBV28, the J gene TRBJ1-2; 11 bases fit TRBD1. V lost 4 bases and J lost 14; bases outside the gene matches: 6. In germline, CDR1 is MDHEN, CDR2 SYDVKM. The CDR3 sequence is 12 residues long. DNA for the CDR3: TGTGCCAGCAGTTCCGGGACAGGGGGGGGAACCTTC. Amino acids: CASSSGTGGGTF.

The rearrangement joins TRBV3-1 (or the pseudogene TRBV3-2) to TRBJ2-1; tentatively, D is TRBD1 (5 bases). The V gene lost 2 bases and the J gene lost 8 bases, with 7 bases spanning the gap. CDR1 and CDR2 (germline): LGHDT, YNNKEL (reference sequence). The CDR3 totals 12 residues. DNA for the CDR3: TGTGCCAGCAGCCAAACCAGGGATGAGCAGTTCTTC. Translated, it gives CASSQTRDEQFF.

Worth noting for this clone: The same CDR3 can be traced to other DNA sequences in this sample. The J gene is TRBJ2-1, the V gene TRBV28, with 8 bases matching TRBD2. The CDR3 sequence is 20 residues long. Germline-derived CDR1 and CDR2 are MDHEN and SYDVKM. V shed 2 bases, J shed 7 bases, and the junction held 22 bases outside the gene matches. The CDR3 nucleotides read TGTGCCAGCAGTTTACCCCCATTCCGCGCGGGGGGCCGGGGGGTGAATGAGCAGTTCTTC. This translates into CASSLPPFRAGGRGVNEQFF.

This chain links TRBV7-2 with TRBJ1-2; D gene ambiguous. The CDR3 is 12 amino acids. V shed 1 base and J shed 8 bases, with 8 bases lying between them. CDR1 and CDR2 from the germline V gene are SGHTA and FQGNSA. Here the CDR3 reads CASSLGEGGYTF. The DNA for the CDR3 is TGTGCCAGCAGCTTAGGGGAGGGAGGCTACACCTTC.

CDR3 DNA sequence: TGTGCCAGCTCAACAGTGGGGGCGTCTTCTGGAAACACCATATATTTT. As protein: CASSTVGASSGNTIYF. The genes are TRBV18 and TRBJ1-3; a possible D gene is TRBD1 (6 bases). Germline assignment: CDR1 KGHSH and CDR2 LQKENI. V gave up 5 bases and J gave up 1 base, with 15 bases separating them. The CDR3 loop spans 16 amino acids. The full variable domain, completed using reference TRBV18 and TRBJ1-3, is NAGVMQNPRHLVRRRGQEARLRCSPMKGHSHVYWYRQLPEEGLKFMVYLQKENIIDESGMPKERFSAEFPKEGPSILRIQQVVRGDSAAYFCASSTVGASSGNTIYFGEGSWLTVV.

V usage is TRBV14 and J usage is TRBJ1-2; perhaps TRBD1 as D (6 bases). The CDR3 extends over 12 amino acids. Per the germline V gene, CDR1 is SGHDN and CDR2 is FVKESK. Trimming took 6 bases from V and 7 from J, leaving 12 bases between them. CDR3 nucleotide sequence: TGTGCCAGCAGTTCCCCAGGGGTTGGCTACACCTTC. This translates into CASSSPGVGYTF.

This clone was seen only a few times. This rearrangement joins TRBV2 to TRBJ1-5, with D tentatively TRBD1 (5 bases). CDR3 length: 12 amino acids. Germline V lookup: CDR1 SNHLY, CDR2 FYNNEI. V was pared by 7 bases and J by 3 bases, with 7 bases between. The CDR3 sequence: CASTGFNQPQHF. The CDR3 coding sequence is TGTGCCAGCACAGGGTTCAATCAGCCCCAGCATTTT.

This clone was counted ten times or more. The V and J genes are TRBV28 and TRBJ1-1, with D maybe TRBD1 (5 bases). Germline V gene sequence: CDR1 MDHEN, CDR2 SYDVKM. This CDR3 is 15 amino acids long. V was trimmed by 2 bases and J by 0 bases, leaving 10 bases between them. CDR3 in DNA: TGTGCCAGCAGTTTAGACAGCTACATGAACACTGAAGCTTTCTTT. As protein: CASSLDSYMNTEAFF.

Here the CDR3 reads CASSSREGEKLFF. DNA of the CDR3: TGTGCCAGCAGTAGCCGGGAGGGAGAAAAACTGTTTTTT. This chain joins TRBV6-5 and TRBJ1-4; the D is unclear. CDR3 length: 13 amino acids. CDR1 MNHEY and CDR2 SVGAGI come from the germline V gene. V was pared by 5 bases and J by 8 bases, with 12 bases between.

The rearrangement links TRBV2 to TRBJ2-3, with a possible D match to TRBD2 (5 bases). In germline, CDR1 is SNHLY, CDR2 FYNNEI. Trimming stripped 1 base from V and 8 bases from J, with 16 bases between. This CDR3 contains 15 residues. CDR3 sequence reads: CASSEVEGSEGTQYF. The CDR3 coding sequence is TGTGCCAGCAGTGAAGTCGAAGGTTCCGAGGGTACGCAGTATTTT.

The chain is built from TRBV4-1 and TRBJ1-6; no clear D gene. V shed 1 base and J shed 0 bases, with 7 bases lying between them. This CDR3 is 16 amino acids long. Germline loops: CDR1 MGHRA, CDR2 YSYEKL. This CDR3 reads CASSQALISYNSPLHF. The CDR3 bases are TGCGCCAGCAGCCAAGCTCTTATCTCCTATAATTCACCCCTCCACTTT.

V usage is TRBV6-1 and J usage is TRBJ1-3, with a tentative D call TRBD1 (6 bases). CDR1 is MNHNS, CDR2 SASEGT, per germline. The CDR3 has 13 residues. Trimming took off 3 bases at V and 8 bases at J, with 11 bases between the two ends. The CDR3 sequence is CASSETGGDTIYF. In DNA, the CDR3 is TGTGCCAGCAGTGAGACAGGTGGCGACACCATATATTTT.

The rearrangement links TRBV19 to TRBJ1-2, with TRBD1 as a possible D gene (5 bases). V gave up 5 bases and J gave up 3 bases, with 10 bases separating them. CDR1 and CDR2 from the germline V gene are LNHDA and SQIVND (reference sequence). The CDR3 consists of 13 residues. CDR3 loop: CASSSGLHYGYTF. For the CDR3, the DNA is TGTGCCAGTAGTTCGGGACTTCACTATGGCTACACCTTC.

The V gene is TRBV4-1, the J gene TRBJ2-2; a possible D gene is TRBD1 (8 bases). The CDR3 spans 16 residues. Trimming removed 1 base from V and 6 bases from J, with 15 bases in between. Germline CDR1 reads MGHRA; CDR2 reads YSYEKL. The CDR3 reads CASSQADREGPGELFF. In DNA, the CDR3 is TGCGCCAGCAGCCAAGCGGACAGGGAGGGGCCCGGGGAGCTGTTTTTT.

This clone was seen a single time. J is TRBJ2-2 and V is TRBV11-2, with D maybe TRBD2 (6 bases). Trimming stripped 3 bases from V and 4 bases from J, with 18 bases between. The CDR3 is 17 residues long. Germline V CDR1 and CDR2: SGHAT, FQNNGV. For the CDR3, the DNA is TGTGCCAGCAGCTTGGGTCCCTGGGGAGGATCCACCGGGGAGCTGTTTTTT. This gives the protein CASSLGPWGGSTGELFF.

This chain joins TRBV4-2 and TRBJ2-1, with 13 bases that match TRBD2. V dropped 3 bases and J dropped 3; count of bases not matched to a gene: 5. Germline CDR1 is LGHNA and CDR2 is YNFKEQ. This CDR3 is built from 17 residues. The CDR3 region is CASSQGTSGEFYNEQFF. The CDR3 bases are TGTGCCAGCAGCCAGGGGACTAGCGGGGAATTCTACAATGAGCAGTTCTTC.

The CDR3 nucleotides are TGTGCTAGTGGTCCGGGACTAGCGGGGCGGAGGTCAGAGACCCAGTACTTC. This codes for CASGPGLAGRRSETQYF. V gene TRBV12-5 combines with J gene TRBJ2-5; 13 nucleotides match TRBD2. Trimming took 5 bases from V and 4 from J; bases not matched to a gene: 10. CDR1 is LGHNT, CDR2 FRNRAP, per germline. The CDR3 contains 17 residues. The whole variable domain, filled in from reference TRBV12-5 and TRBJ2-5, reads DARVTQTPRHKVTEMGQEVTMRCQPILGHNTVFWYRQTMMQGLELLAYFRNRAPLDDSGMPKDRFSAEMPDATLATLKIQPSEPRDSAVYFCASGPGLAGRRSETQYFGPGTRLLVL.

The chain joins TRBV4-3 to TRBJ2-7; 7 positions agree with TRBD1. The CDR3 is 14 residues long. Germline V CDR1 and CDR2: LGHNA, YSLEER. With V trimmed by 2 bases and J by 3 bases, 4 bases remained unmatched. The CDR3 protein is CASSQIRDSYEQYF. Written as DNA, the CDR3 is TGCGCCAGCAGCCAAATCCGGGACAGCTACGAGCAGTACTTC.

This clone occurred a few times. This rearrangement joins TRBV4-3 to TRBJ1-6, with D unclear. The CDR3 consists of 13 residues. With 0 bases removed from V and 10 bases from J, the gap between germline ends came to 7 bases. Per germline, CDR1 LGHNA and CDR2 YSLEER. CDR3 sequence reads: CASSQDGLSPLHF. The CDR3 nucleotides read TGCGCCAGCAGCCAAGATGGACTATCACCCCTCCACTTT.

V gene TRBV5-1 combines with J gene TRBJ2-1; 10 positions agree with TRBD2. The ends lost 3 bases at V and 9 bases at J; junction bases unmatched: 12. Per germline, CDR1 SGHRS and CDR2 YFSETQ. This CDR3 region has 16 residues. CDR3 nucleotides: TGCGCCAGCAGCTCCCGTTTAGCGGGAGGATCTAGTGAGCAGTTCTTC. This translates into CASSSRLAGGSSEQFF.

The V and J genes are TRBV6-5 and TRBJ2-3; D gene unclear. The germline V gene encodes CDR1 MNHEY and CDR2 SVGAGI. The V and J ends lost 4 bases and 0 bases respectively, with 8 bases between them. The CDR3 totals 14 residues. The CDR3 is CASSSSSSTDTQYF. In DNA, the CDR3 is TGTGCCAGCAGTTCAAGCTCTAGCACAGATACGCAGTATTTT.

This sequence joins TRBV12-3 or TRBV12-4 and TRBJ1-2; no clear D. V was clipped by 4 bases and J by 2 bases, with 8 bases between them. This CDR3 comprises 13 residues. Written as DNA, the CDR3 is TGTGCCAGCAGTTCCAACAGAAACTATGGCTACACCTTC. This codes for CASSSNRNYGYTF.